Reported below is one T cell receptor beta chain. The antigen this receptor binds is unknown. The sample holds no much larger clone one base away, and base qualities are not on file. This record comes from a study of brain metastases from non-small cell lung cancer (dated by TCRdb to between 2019 and 2020). In terms of the full investigation: The study profiled the immune microenvironment of paired resected primary tumors and brain metastases from non-small-cell lung cancer patients.

To prepare the library, the immunoSEQ multiplex PCR assay was applied. Sequencing of the T-cell receptor beta chain repertoire was carried out together with a 770-gene immune expression panel. TCRdb provides this immuneACCESS table in a form limited to in-frame rearrangements. Some clones are lacking; in checked studies, under half of them reflect an unresolved V gene, and why the rest are absent is not known. The sample profile shows some 2,000 clones; roughly 80% of them were found once. The ten biggest clones cover about 8.6% of the sample. The cohort was made up of some 40 patients with surgically resected non-small-cell lung cancer, each of whom had both a primary tumor specimen and a brain metastasis specimen. Including the terminal cysteine and phenylalanine, the CDR3 comprises 14 residues. Only the CDR3 region is kept as DNA, spanning 42 bases read in frame from base 1. The V end loses 3 bases and the J end loses 5 bases, and a stretch of 13 bases separates them. CDR1 is given as MDHEN and CDR2 as SYDVKM, both from the germline V gene.

The receptor comes from a donor at least 40 years old with non-small cell lung cancer. The sequenced material came from tumor-adjacent normal tissue. The rearranged chain carries TRBV28 and TRBJ2-5; the D gene assignment is ambiguous. The encoded CDR3 is CASSLGSLRETQYF. The nucleotide sequence is TGTGCCAGCAGTTTGGGCAGCCTCAGGGAGACCCAGTACTTC.